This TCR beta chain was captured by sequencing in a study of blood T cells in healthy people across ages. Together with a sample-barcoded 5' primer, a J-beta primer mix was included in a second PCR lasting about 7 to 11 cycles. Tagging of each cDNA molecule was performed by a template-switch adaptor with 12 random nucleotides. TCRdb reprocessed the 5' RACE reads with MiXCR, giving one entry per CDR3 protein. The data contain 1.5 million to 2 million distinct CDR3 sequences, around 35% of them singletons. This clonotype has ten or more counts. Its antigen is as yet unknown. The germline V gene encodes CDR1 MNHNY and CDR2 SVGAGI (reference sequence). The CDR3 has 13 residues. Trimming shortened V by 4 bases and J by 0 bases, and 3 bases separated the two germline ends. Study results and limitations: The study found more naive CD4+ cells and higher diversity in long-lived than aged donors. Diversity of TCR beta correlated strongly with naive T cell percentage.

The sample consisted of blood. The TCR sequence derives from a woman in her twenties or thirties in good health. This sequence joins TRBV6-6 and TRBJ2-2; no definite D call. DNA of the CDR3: TGTGCCAGCAGTTCTCCGAACACCGGGGAGCTGTTTTTT. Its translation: CASSSPNTGELFF.